The sequence of this T cell receptor (beta chain) was determined in a study of cytomegalovirus exposure and HLA in healthy donors. The CDR3 length is 15 residues. V gave up 1 base and J gave up 9 bases; unmatched junction bases: 11. The germline V gene encodes CDR1 SGHRS and CDR2 YFSETQ. The PCR made use of 60 Vbeta and 13 Jbeta primers. Libraries were prepared by immunoSEQ multiplex PCR; TCRdb keeps only in-frame clonotypes and omits some of them. The listing contains 200,000 to 250,000 clones. Study-wide results and limits: A later look showed TCR association rates differing by HLA locus, highest for DRB1 and lowest for HLA-C.

A note on this clone: Its antigen is undetermined.

The receptor was isolated from a woman in her 30s in good health and CMV-seropositive. The specimen sequenced was PBMCs. The chain is built from TRBV5-1 and TRBJ2-7; 9 bases are shared with TRBD1. The CDR3 coding sequence is TGCGCCAGCAGCTTGTCCCTGGACAGGGGTCCTCCGCAGTACTTC. Translated, it gives CASSLSLDRGPPQYF.